This entry describes one TCR beta chain. Its cognate antigen is unknown. The ends lost 0 bases at V and 0 bases at J; junction bases unmatched: 6. The germline V gene has CDR1 SGHRS and CDR2 YFSETQ. The CDR3 length is 17 residues. Though nominally healthy at sampling, donors likely had unrecorded immune exposures. The data are from a study of cytomegalovirus exposure and HLA in healthy donors. Study overall: Earlier work reported 117 million unique TCR beta sequences from 180 million or so T cells.

Study conclusions and caveats: A reported reduction in N-insertions relative to the approximately 670-donor mean was seen in an Asian-associated ancestry cluster in a later analysis. Several V segments, TRBV6-2 and TRBV6-3 among them, could not be told apart and were dropped.

The PCR had 60 Vbeta and 13 Jbeta primers. Profiling relied on immunoSEQ multiplex PCR, and the TCRdb table lists in-frame clones only, not all of them. The table lists about 230,000 clones, 75% to 90% of them singletons. Sequenced input: PBMCs. This sequence originates from a woman aged 18-29 years in good health and CMV-seronegative. The V call is TRBV5-1, the J call TRBJ2-3, with TRBD1 identical over 8 bases. CDR3 sequence reads: CASSLVGQGASTDTQYF. In DNA form, the CDR3 reads TGCGCCAGCAGCTTGGTCGGCCAGGGGGCTAGCACAGATACGCAGTATTTT.